The 27 T cell receptor beta chains below were found in one sample sequenced in a study of T cells in Graves' hyperthyroidism and ophthalmopathy. Amplified TCR beta CDR3 regions derived from RNA transcripts. The primer set for the first-round RT-PCR of the TCR CDR3 was HTBI. Each CDR3 protein is one row after TCRdb ran MiXCR on the multiplex PCR reads. The sample records hundreds of thousands of distinct CDR3 sequences, 14% being singletons. The sample consisted of blood. These TCRs come from a woman younger than 35 with Graves' hyperthyroidism.

This clonotype was seen a single time. The chain is built from TRBV19 and TRBJ2-1, with TRBD2 matching over 8 bases. Germline CDR1 reads LNHDA; CDR2 reads SQIVND (reference sequence). The CDR3 is made up of 16 amino acids. V shed 7 bases and J 4 bases; nucleotides not matched to a gene: 12. The CDR3 protein is CASKPIREGKYNEQFF. CDR3 DNA sequence: TGTGCCAGTAAACCCATACGGGAGGGCAAGTACAATGAGCAGTTCTTC.

This clonotype was seen at least ten times. The rearrangement uses TRBV12-3 or TRBV12-4 and TRBJ2-3; TRBD2 agrees at 8 bases. There are 15 residues in the CDR3. The junction had 10 bases not matched to a gene; V was cut back by 5 bases and J by 6 bases. The chain's CDR3 is CASSPYSGRVDTQYF. CDR3 nucleotides: TGTGCCAGCAGTCCCTACAGCGGGAGAGTTGATACGCAGTATTTT.

This clonotype was seen ten or more times. The chain joins TRBV28 to TRBJ2-7, with D perhaps TRBD2 (6 bases). The CDR3 spans 14 residues. Germline values: CDR1 MDHEN, CDR2 SYDVKM. Trimming left V 1 base short and J 6 bases short, with 13 bases between. CDR3 loop: CASSLSGPGGEQYF. The CDR3 nucleotides are TGTGCCAGCAGTTTATCAGGTCCCGGGGGCGAGCAGTACTTC.

This clonotype showed up many times. The chain combines TRBV2 with TRBJ2-1; D is undetermined. The CDR3 totals 13 residues. Germline V gives CDR1 SNHLY, CDR2 FYNNEI. The V end was cut by 3 bases, the J end by 8 bases, with 11 bases between. The CDR3 nucleotides are TGTGCCAGCAGTGAGGGCCCCTGGTATGAGCAGTTCTTC. Translation: CASSEGPWYEQFF.

In its sample, this clonotype was seen a few times. J is TRBJ2-7 and V is TRBV5-5, with TRBD1 identical over 7 bases. CDR1 SGHKS and CDR2 YYEKEE come from the germline V gene (reference sequence). This CDR3 contains 15 residues. V lost 0 bases and J lost 2; bases outside the gene matches: 5. CDR3 region: CASSLEGAIPYEQYF. For the CDR3, the DNA is TGTGCCAGCAGCTTGGAGGGGGCGATTCCCTACGAGCAGTACTTC. The entire variable domain, with the rest obtained from reference TRBV5-5 and TRBJ2-7, is as follows: DAGVTQSPTHLIKTRGQQVTLRCSPISGHKSVSWYQQVLGQGPQFIFQYYEKEERGRGNFPDRFSARQFPNYSSELNVNALLLGDSALYLCASSLEGAIPYEQYFGPGTRLTVT.

This clonotype has just a few counts. The chain has TRBV9 and TRBJ2-7, with 9 positions matching TRBD2. This CDR3 has 16 amino acids. The germline V gene has CDR1 SGDLS and CDR2 YYNGEE. Trimming took 1 base from V and 2 from J; bases not matched to a gene: 7. The CDR3 bases are TGTGCCAGCAGCGTAAGCCCTAGCGGGGAAACCTACGAGCAGTACTTC. It is translated as CASSVSPSGETYEQYF.

This clonotype has a handful of counts. The chain uses TRBV7-9 and TRBJ2-7; TRBD2 agrees at 8 bases. CDR1 is SEHNR, CDR2 FQNEAQ, per germline (reference sequence). The trim removed 1 base at V and 5 bases at J, leaving 4 bases unmatched. The CDR3 length is 14 residues. CDR3 sequence (DNA): TGTGCCAGCAGCTTAGTGGGGACTAGTGACGAGCAGTACTTC. Its translation: CASSLVGTSDEQYF.

This clonotype was seen a handful of times. The chain carries TRBV6-2 or TRBV6-3 and TRBJ2-1, with D perhaps TRBD2 (5 bases). Germline V gene sequence: CDR1 MNHEY, CDR2 SVGEGT. CDR3 size: 14 residues. Trimming stripped 10 bases from V and 4 bases from J, with 17 bases between. CDR3 coding DNA: TGTGCCACCCACGGAGGTCCTCTTTACAATGAGCAGTTCTTC. It encodes CATHGGPLYNEQFF.

This clonotype was seen at least ten times. J is TRBJ2-3 and V is TRBV5-1; 8 nucleotides match TRBD2. Losses at the gene ends were 4 bases for V and 3 bases for J; bases not matched to a gene: 7. Germline CDR1 and CDR2: SGHRS and YFSETQ. The CDR3 covers 15 residues. The CDR3 region has the DNA TGCGCCAGCAGCGGGGGACTAGGGGTGACAGATACGCAGTATTTT. Protein sequence: CASSGGLGVTDTQYF.

V and J are TRBV2 and TRBJ2-1, with TRBD2 matching over 8 bases. This CDR3 region has 15 residues. Germline assignment: CDR1 SNHLY and CDR2 FYNNEI. Germline trimming cut 2 bases from V and 9 bases from J; bases unmatched to any gene: 9. The CDR3 protein is CASSEWIAGSGEQFF. DNA of the CDR3: TGTGCCAGCAGTGAATGGATAGCGGGGTCGGGTGAGCAGTTCTTC.

This rearrangement joins TRBV4-1 to TRBJ2-3; possibly TRBD2 for D (6 bases). The CDR3 totals 15 residues. V was clipped by 3 bases and J by 6 bases, with 16 bases between them. The germline V gene has CDR1 MGHRA and CDR2 YSYEKL. The CDR3 region is CASSQTGGIADTQYF. The CDR3 DNA follows: TGCGCCAGCAGCCAGACGGGCGGGATTGCGGATACGCAGTATTTT.

This clonotype was seen repeatedly, ten times or more. The J gene is TRBJ1-2, the V gene TRBV12-3 or TRBV12-4, with 7 bases lining up with TRBD1. The V segment lost 5 bases and the J segment 7 bases; nucleotides outside the gene matches: 1. The CDR3 contains 11 residues. In DNA form, the CDR3 reads TGTGCCAGCAGTCGGGACAGTGGCTACACCTTC. It is translated as CASSRDSGYTF.

This clonotype was counted ten times or more. J is TRBJ1-2 and V is TRBV3-1, with 8 nucleotides matching TRBD1. V shed 1 base and J 0 bases; nucleotides not matched to a gene: 1. The CDR3 sequence is 15 residues long. The V gene's germline CDR1 is LGHDT and CDR2 YNNKEL (reference sequence). As DNA, the CDR3 is TGTGCCAGCAGCCAAGGGACAGGGCCTAACTATGGCTACACCTTC. Protein sequence: CASSQGTGPNYGYTF. The full variable domain, with the rest looked up from reference TRBV3-1 and TRBJ1-2, is DTAVSQTPKYLVTQMGNDKSIKCEQNLGHDTMYWYKQDSKKFLKIMFSYNNKELIINETVPNRFSPKSPDKAHLNLHINSLELGDSAVYFCASSQGTGPNYGYTFGSGTRLTVV.

This clonotype was seen a handful of times. The chain combines TRBV7-3 with TRBJ1-2; D uncertain. Germline assignment: CDR1 SGHTA and CDR2 FQGTGA. Trimming took off 1 base at V and 4 bases at J, with 28 bases between the two ends. The CDR3 spans 20 residues. CDR3 sequence (DNA): TGTGCCAGCAGCTTAAAACCCCGTCCTACTGGGGAATTTTACTCCTATGGCTACACCTTC. This codes for CASSLKPRPTGEFYSYGYTF.

This clonotype has at least ten counts. This rearrangement joins TRBV7-3 to TRBJ2-1; TRBD1 or TRBD2 may be the D gene (5 bases each). V lost 4 bases to trimming and J lost 6 bases, with 19 bases between them. This CDR3 is 16 amino acids long. CDR1 is SGHTA and CDR2 is FQGTGA in the germline V gene. Here the CDR3 DNA reads TGTGCCAGCAGCTCAGGGCTAGCTCTTGGAGGCAATGAGCAGTTCTTC. This sequence encodes CASSSGLALGGNEQFF.

This clonotype was picked up a small number of times. The chain is built from TRBV29-1 and TRBJ2-5; D uncertain. This CDR3 has 11 residues. In germline, CDR1 is SQVTM, CDR2 ANQGSEA. V dropped 7 bases and J dropped 7 bases, with 13 bases sitting between them. In DNA form, the CDR3 reads TGCAGCGCCGTGGATCTCGGGACCCAGTACTTC. This gives the protein CSAVDLGTQYF.

This chain joins TRBV12-3 or TRBV12-4 and TRBJ2-1, with 7 bases identical to TRBD1. The length of the CDR3 is 16 residues. V gave up 7 bases and J gave up 3 bases; unmatched junction bases: 12. CDR3 amino acids: CASIPRGRQGYNEQFF. The DNA of the CDR3 is TGTGCCAGCATTCCAAGGGGCCGACAGGGCTACAATGAGCAGTTCTTC.

The chain uses TRBV7-2 and TRBJ2-3; no clear D. Trimming stripped 1 base from V and 3 bases from J, with 11 bases between. Germline assignment: CDR1 SGHTA and CDR2 FQGNSA. The CDR3 is 15 residues long. As DNA, the CDR3 is TGTGCCAGCAGCTTAGGGGTTAGAAAAACAGATACGCAGTATTTT. As protein: CASSLGVRKTDTQYF.

The chain links TRBV6-2 or TRBV6-3 to TRBJ1-4; tentatively, D is TRBD1 (6 bases). Trimming removed 7 bases at V and 8 bases at J, with 20 bases between. This CDR3 is built from 15 residues. Germline V gene data show CDR1 as MNHEY and CDR2 as SVGEGT. The chain's CDR3 is CASKGTGRWEEKLFF. The CDR3, as DNA: TGTGCCAGCAAAGGAACAGGGCGCTGGGAGGAAAAACTGTTTTTT.

There are many counts of this clonotype. DNA of the CDR3: TGCAGTGCTACCATTAGCGGGAGGACCTACGAGCAGTACTTC. This encodes CSATISGRTYEQYF. The V gene is TRBV20-1, the J gene TRBJ2-7; 10 nucleotides align to TRBD2. Germline values: CDR1 DFQATT, CDR2 SNEGSKA (reference sequence). The junction had 5 bases not matched to a gene; V was cut back by 4 bases and J by 2 bases. The CDR3 covers 14 residues.

The chain joins TRBV28 to TRBJ1-6, with D possibly TRBD1 on 6 matching bases. CDR3 size: 15 residues. Germline V CDR1 and CDR2: MDHEN, SYDVKM. Trimming removed 10 bases at V and 6 bases at J, with 19 bases between. In DNA form, the CDR3 reads TGTGCCACCAAGGGGGGGGCCAAGGGTAATTCACCCCTCCACTTT. Translating gives CATKGGAKGNSPLHF.

The V and J genes are TRBV5-1 and TRBJ1-2, with 7 positions matching TRBD1. CDR1 is SGHRS and CDR2 is YFSETQ in the germline V gene. The J segment lost 6 bases and the V segment lost 0 bases, leaving 14 bases of the junction unmatched. The CDR3 contains 17 residues. Here the CDR3 DNA reads TGCGCCAGCAGCTTGGACCCCGTTAGACAGGGTTCAAATGGCTACACCTTC. This encodes CASSLDPVRQGSNGYTF.

The table lists this clonotype with a few counts. Without the conserved terminal phenylalanine or tryptophan, this CDR3 likely stems from a read error. The gene calls are TRBV12-3 or TRBV12-4 and TRBJ1-1; D call uncertain. CDR3 length: 11 residues. V was clipped by 3 bases and J by 5 bases, with 4 bases between them. The CDR3 spells CASSLGTEAFL. The CDR3 DNA follows: TGTGCCAGCAGTTTGGGTACTGAAGCTTTCCTT.

This clonotype was detected ten times or more. The chain couples TRBV4-1 to TRBJ1-2, with no clear D. Looked up from germline, CDR1 is MGHRA and CDR2 is YSYEKL. The ends were cut back, 0 bases at V and 14 bases at J, with 16 bases in the middle. CDR3 length: 13 residues. CDR3 protein: CASSQDFRAAGTF. In DNA, the CDR3 is TGCGCCAGCAGCCAAGACTTCCGGGCTGCGGGAACCTTC.

This clonotype was counted a few times. J is TRBJ1-2 and V is TRBV6-1; perhaps TRBD1 as D (5 bases). Per germline, CDR1 MNHNS and CDR2 SASEGT. CDR3 length: 14 amino acids. V was pared by 5 bases and J by 4 bases, with 14 bases between. CDR3 in DNA: TGTGCCAGCAGTCGATCAGGGTTTTCCTATGGCTACACCTTC. Its protein is CASSRSGFSYGYTF.

The V gene is TRBV29-1, the J gene TRBJ1-1; D possibly corresponds to TRBD1 (5 bases). This CDR3 comprises 15 residues. CDR1 is SQVTM, CDR2 ANQGSEA, per germline. V lost 2 bases, J lost 4 bases, and 17 bases lay in between. CDR3 in DNA: TGCAGCGTTGAAAACGGATGGGGGGTTCGCACTGAAGCTTTCTTT. Amino acids: CSVENGWGVRTEAFF.

This clonotype was counted ten times or more. V and J are TRBV30 and TRBJ1-6; D remains ambiguous. The CDR3 consists of 13 residues. The germline V and J ends were trimmed by 3 bases and 11 bases, with 14 bases remaining between them. Germline V gene data show CDR1 as GTSNPN and CDR2 as SVGIG (reference sequence). As DNA, the CDR3 is TGTGCCTGGAGCAAAGGCGGGGATACACCCCTCCACTTT. Encoded protein: CAWSKGGDTPLHF.